These 8 T cell receptor beta chains came from one sample sequenced in a study of identifying expanded T cells in peripheral blood (dated by TCRdb to between 2019 and 2020). To prepare the library, the immunoSEQ multiplex PCR assay was applied. As stored in TCRdb, this immuneACCESS dataset retains in-frame rearrangements with V and J assigned. A fraction of the clones does not appear; measured against another copy, unresolved V genes explain less than half of the discrepancy, and the remainder lacks a known reason. The sample contains some 77,000 clones, 70% to 90% of them found a single time. The ten most abundant clones make up over 15% of the sample. Sequencing was performed on blood. These receptors originate from a person aged 18 to 70 in good health.

The DNA of the CDR3 is TGCGCCAGCAGCCGCTCGGGACTGGAGGGCCAGTACTTC. It yields the protein CASSRSGLEGQYF. The genes are TRBV4-3 and TRBJ2-5, with TRBD2 as a possible D gene (6 bases). V was cut by 4 bases and J by 10 bases, with 16 bases left in between. The CDR3 extends over 13 amino acids. CDR1 and CDR2 (germline): LGHNA, YSLEER.

The chain has TRBV5-1 and TRBJ2-7; D is perhaps TRBD1 (8 bases). The V and J ends lost 4 bases and 4 bases respectively, with 18 bases between them. Germline CDR1 is SGHRS and CDR2 is YFSETQ. This CDR3 contains 15 residues. The CDR3 nucleotides read TGCGCCAGCAGCCACCAAACAGGGGGGGAATACGAGCAGTACTTC. As protein: CASSHQTGGEYEQYF.

This chain joins TRBV7-8 and TRBJ2-2; D gene ambiguous. CDR3 length: 18 amino acids. Germline V gene data show CDR1 as SGHVS and CDR2 as FQNEAQ. The ends were cut back, 0 bases at V and 5 bases at J, with 19 bases in the middle. CDR3 residues: CASSLADSTGPRTGELFF. In DNA, the CDR3 is TGTGCCAGCAGCTTAGCGGATAGTACGGGTCCGCGGACCGGGGAGCTGTTTTTT.

The rearrangement links TRBV7-6 to TRBJ2-1; 9 nucleotides align to TRBD1. Germline V gene sequence: CDR1 SGHVS, CDR2 FNYEAQ. This CDR3 spans 17 amino acids. J was trimmed by 6 bases and V by 1 base; bases with no gene match: 10. This chain's CDR3 is CASSLEGQGRLSNEQFF. The CDR3 DNA follows: TGTGCCAGCAGCTTAGAAGGACAGGGGCGCCTGAGCAATGAGCAGTTCTTC. Combining the CDR3 with reference TRBV7-6 and TRBJ2-1 gives the whole variable domain GAGVSQSPRYKVTKRGQDVALRCDPISGHVSLYWYRQALGQGPEFLTYFNYEAQQDKSGLPNDRFSAERPEGSISTLTIQRTEQRDSAMYRCASSLEGQGRLSNEQFFGPGTRLTVL.

The gene calls are TRBV7-3 and TRBJ1-1; 9 bases are shared with TRBD1. V trimming: 4 bases; J trimming: 6 bases; junction bases outside the gene matches: 6. CDR1 and CDR2 (germline): SGHTA, FQGTGA. There are 14 residues in the CDR3. Here the CDR3 DNA reads TGTGCCAGCAGCTCGGGGACAGGGCTTTCTGAAGCTTTCTTT. It translates to CASSSGTGLSEAFF.

The rearrangement links TRBV7-8 to TRBJ1-1; D gene uncertain. The germline V gene has CDR1 SGHVS and CDR2 FQNEAQ. The ends were cut back, 5 bases at V and 5 bases at J, with 18 bases in the middle. The CDR3 has 15 residues. The DNA for the CDR3 is TGTGCCAGCAGCCCCTTGACGGAACCTCGGACTGAAGCTTTCTTT. It encodes CASSPLTEPRTEAFF. The whole variable domain, filled in from reference TRBV7-8 and TRBJ1-1, reads GAGVSQSPRYKVAKRGQDVALRCDPISGHVSLFWYQQALGQGPEFLTYFQNEAQLDKSGLPSDRFFAERPEGSVSTLKIQRTQQEDSAVYLCASSPLTEPRTEAFFGQGTRLTVV.

This chain uses TRBV7-6 with TRBJ1-2, with D hard to call. The CDR3 covers 11 residues. CDR1 is SGHVS, CDR2 FNYEAQ, per germline. The CDR3 sequence is CAIVISGGYTF. CDR3 nucleotide sequence: TGTGCTATTGTGATTAGCGGAGGCTACACCTTC.

This chain links TRBV11-3 with TRBJ2-3; the D gene is possibly TRBD2 (5 bases). V gave up 1 base and J gave up 6 bases, with 11 bases separating them. Germline V gene data show CDR1 as SGHNT and CDR2 as YENEEA. The CDR3 sequence is 14 residues long. The CDR3 DNA reads TGTGCCAGCAGCTTAGCCGGGAAACGGGATACGCAGTATTTT. This gives the protein CASSLAGKRDTQYF.